The 10 T cell receptor beta chains reported below all come from one sample, sequenced in a study of T-cell reconstitution after alpha-beta-depleted transplantation in children. Preparation of the TCRbeta library involved a method that used unique molecular identifiers. MiXCR was run by TCRdb on the PCR reads, yielding one entry per CDR3 protein. Altogether about 110,000 distinct CDR3 sequences are present, 6.4% being singletons, with the ten largest covering roughly 20%. The sequences come from PBMCs, mostly from graft donor cells, collected 360 days after TCRalphabeta/CD19-depleted stem cell transplant. The receptors here all came from a male patient between 2 and 10 years old who had a stem cell transplant for acute lymphoblastic leukemia, so the T cells may come from the graft donor.

This clonotype was counted many times. This rearrangement joins TRBV3-1 to TRBJ2-7; D gene unclear. The CDR3 consists of 14 residues. Germline-derived CDR1 and CDR2 are LGHDT and YNNKEL (reference sequence). The V gene lost 0 bases and the J gene lost 2 bases, with 8 bases spanning the gap. CDR3: CASSQDLNAYEQYF. In DNA form, the CDR3 reads TGTGCCAGCAGCCAAGATCTAAACGCCTACGAGCAGTACTTC.

This clonotype has a handful of counts. The chain joins TRBV2 to TRBJ2-4, with 13 bases that match TRBD2. The CDR3 covers 16 residues. The V and J ends lost 7 bases and 6 bases, in that order; junction bases with no gene match: 9. The germline gives CDR1 SNHLY, CDR2 FYNNEI. CDR3 sequence: CASMRTSGSRGNIQYF. CDR3 DNA: TGTGCCAGCATGAGGACTAGCGGGAGCCGGGGAAACATTCAGTACTTC.

With regard to this clonotype: This could be a read error, since a much larger clone is one nucleotide away. CDR3 region: CASSDSDPTVQYF. The CDR3 DNA reads TGTGCCAGCAGTGACAGTGACCCCACGGTGCAGTACTTC. The chain links TRBV2 to TRBJ2-7, with D uncertain. Between the trimmed V and J ends, which lost 3 bases and 9 bases, there was a span of 15 bases. Germline values: CDR1 SNHLY, CDR2 FYNNEI. The CDR3 is made up of 13 amino acids.

In this sample, this clonotype turned up many times. The genes are TRBV11-3 and TRBJ2-2, with 12 bases lining up with TRBD2. With V trimmed by 3 bases and J by 0 bases, 5 bases remained unmatched. Germline V gene lookup returns CDR1 SGHNT and CDR2 YENEEA. This CDR3 has 18 residues. CDR3 nucleotide sequence: TGTGCCAGCAGCTTTAAACTAGCGGGAGGACCGAACACCGGGGAGCTGTTTTTT. It codes for CASSFKLAGGPNTGELFF.

The V gene is TRBV20-1, the J gene TRBJ2-5; 9 nucleotides match TRBD1. The CDR3 extends over 16 amino acids. The V gene's germline CDR1 is DFQATT and CDR2 SNEGSKA (reference sequence). V trimming: 3 bases; J trimming: 6 bases; junction bases outside the gene matches: 14. CDR3 sequence reads: CSASPSPGTGMQTQYF. The CDR3 nucleotides read TGCAGTGCTAGCCCTTCTCCCGGGACAGGGATGCAGACCCAGTACTTC.

This clonotype has a count of ten or more. The rearrangement uses TRBV29-1 and TRBJ2-6, with D perhaps TRBD2 (5 bases). In germline, CDR1 is SQVTM, CDR2 ANQGSEA. CDR3 length equals 16 residues. Trimming removed 7 bases from V and 0 bases from J, with 16 bases in between. CDR3 coding DNA: TGCAGCGCCCTCCAGGAGGTCCCCTCTGGGGCCAACGTCCTGACTTTC. It specifies CSALQEVPSGANVLTF.

This clonotype came up many times. The chain links TRBV6-1 to TRBJ2-1; D possibly corresponds to TRBD1 (6 bases). There are 16 residues in the CDR3. Germline CDR1 reads MNHNS; CDR2 reads SASEGT. V was clipped by 5 bases and J by 2 bases, with 16 bases between them. The CDR3: CASSPKGEVAYNEQFF. CDR3 bases: TGTGCCAGCAGTCCCAAGGGGGAAGTGGCCTACAATGAGCAGTTCTTC.

This clonotype was detected many times. The chain is built from TRBV7-8 and TRBJ1-5; D is possibly TRBD1 (5 bases). The CDR3 consists of 15 residues. V was pared by 1 base and J by 7 bases, with 14 bases between. The germline V gene has CDR1 SGHVS and CDR2 FQNEAQ. The CDR3, as DNA: TGTGCCAGCAGCTTAGAGGCAGGTGGGGGGCAGCCCCAGCATTTT. Its translation is CASSLEAGGGQPQHF.

There are many counts of this clonotype. The chain uses TRBV11-3 and TRBJ2-3; 7 bases agree with TRBD1. The CDR3 is 15 amino acids. V trimming: 8 bases; J trimming: 2 bases; junction bases outside the gene matches: 10. Germline lookup yields CDR1 SGHNT and CDR2 YENEEA. CDR3 DNA sequence: TGTGCCAGCCGTAGAGGGGACAGCTCCACAGATACGCAGTATTTT. This translates into CASRRGDSSTDTQYF.

This clonotype was detected only a few times. The chain combines TRBV10-3 with TRBJ2-1; 10 positions match TRBD2. Trimming at V came to 11 bases and at J to 6 bases, leaving 16 bases not matched to a gene. The CDR3 is 16 amino acids. CDR1 and CDR2 (germline): ENHRY, SYGVKD. Written as DNA, the CDR3 is TGTGCCCCGGCCGGGGGCGGGCTAGCGGGGGTCAATGAGCAGTTCTTC. Translated: CAPAGGGLAGVNEQFF.